The 5 T cell receptor beta chains listed next were all sequenced from one sample in a study of lymphopenia after photon versus proton radiotherapy. The method was immunoSEQ multiplex PCR; TCRdb's version includes in-frame clones alone and lacks a portion of them. The sample includes around 30,000 clones, 89% of them seen just once. The sequenced sample was peripheral blood, obtained from a patient treated with proton-based radiotherapy. The receptor source for this set is a woman aged 70-85 years with pancreatic cancer. Some clones in this sample may be carry-over from other donors' samples.

The rearrangement links TRBV5-1 to TRBJ2-1; 9 bases align to TRBD2. J gave up 7 bases and V 7 bases, and 9 bases lay outside the gene matches. The CDR3 loop spans 14 amino acids. CDR1 and CDR2 from the germline V gene are SGHRS and YFSETQ. CDR3 loop: CASRIAGAPNEQFF. CDR3 sequence (DNA): TGCGCCAGCCGGATAGCGGGAGCTCCAAATGAGCAGTTCTTC.

Only a few counts were recorded for this clone. This chain joins TRBV6-1 and TRBJ2-5, with 14 bases that match TRBD2. CDR1 is MNHNS and CDR2 is SASEGT in the germline V gene. The CDR3 has 15 residues. The junction had 3 bases not matched to a gene; V was cut back by 5 bases and J by 4 bases. CDR3 in DNA: TGTGCCAGCAGTTGGACTAGCGGGAGGCCAGAGACCCAGTACTTC. Translating it yields CASSWTSGRPETQYF.

The chain links TRBV4-1 to TRBJ2-1; D might be TRBD2 (6 bases). V lost 1 base, J lost 3 bases, and 16 bases lay in between. The length of the CDR3 is 17 residues. Per germline, CDR1 MGHRA and CDR2 YSYEKL. DNA of the CDR3: TGCGCCAGCAGCCAAGGGAGGCTGTTCGGGAGCTACAATGAGCAGTTCTTC. This gives the protein CASSQGRLFGSYNEQFF.

The V gene is TRBV7-2, the J gene TRBJ1-1; 8 bases match TRBD1. CDR1 and CDR2 from the germline V gene are SGHTA and FQGNSA. The CDR3 runs 14 residues. The V segment lost 5 bases and the J segment 1 base; nucleotides outside the gene matches: 3. The CDR3 DNA reads as TGTGCCAGCAGCAGCAGGGGGCCGAACACTGAAGCTTTCTTT. Its translation: CASSSRGPNTEAFF.

This chain uses TRBV6-1 with TRBJ2-7; D may be TRBD1 (6 bases). The CDR3 is made up of 14 amino acids. The germline V gene has CDR1 MNHNS and CDR2 SASEGT. The germline V and J ends were trimmed by 6 bases and 6 bases, with 18 bases remaining between them. CDR3 sequence reads: CASSRDTKGPEQYF. The CDR3, as DNA: TGTGCCAGCAGCCGGGACACAAAAGGTCCCGAGCAGTACTTC.